The 12 T cell receptor beta chains below all came from one sample that was sequenced in a study of cytomegalovirus exposure and HLA in healthy donors. Generated by immunoSEQ multiplex PCR, the TCRdb table keeps only in-frame clones and is missing some. The table has about 280,000 clones, over 75% seen once. Sequences were obtained from PBMCs. These receptors all stem from a woman younger than 30 in good health and CMV-seronegative.

This clone has only one observation. V and J are TRBV5-1 and TRBJ2-1, with TRBD2 identical over 15 bases. The V gene end was trimmed by 4 bases and the J gene end by 8 bases; junction bases not matched to a gene: 7. This CDR3 is 16 amino acids long. CDR1 is SGHRS, CDR2 YFSETQ, per germline. CDR3 loop: CASSRGLAGGEDEQFF. The CDR3 nucleotides read TGCGCCAGCAGCCGCGGACTAGCGGGAGGGGAAGATGAGCAGTTCTTC.

The chain recombines TRBV7-3 with TRBJ2-1, with 12 bases that match TRBD2. V was pared by 5 bases and J by 8 bases, with 4 bases of the junction left unmatched. From germline, CDR1 is SGHTA and CDR2 FQGTGA. The CDR3 is 14 amino acids. This CDR3 reads CASSLAGGVYEQFF. CDR3 sequence (DNA): TGTGCCAGCAGCCTAGCGGGAGGGGTTTATGAGCAGTTCTTC.

The chain links TRBV4-2 to TRBJ2-7; D remains unclear. The V end was cut by 0 bases, the J end by 1 base, with 10 bases between. CDR1 and CDR2 from the germline V gene are LGHNA and YNFKEQ. This CDR3 region has 15 residues. The CDR3 is CASSQEVPRSYEQYF. In nucleotides, the CDR3 is TGTGCCAGCAGCCAAGAAGTCCCGCGATCCTACGAGCAGTACTTC.

The chain carries TRBV4-1 and TRBJ1-1; 10 bases agree with TRBD1. The CDR3 has 16 residues. V was pared by 3 bases and J by 5 bases, with 9 bases of the junction left unmatched. Germline V CDR1 and CDR2: MGHRA, YSYEKL. The chain's CDR3 is CASSHIWDRGKTEAFF. DNA for the CDR3: TGCGCCAGCAGCCACATATGGGACAGGGGAAAAACTGAAGCTTTCTTT.

This clone was seen only once. This chain links TRBV15 with TRBJ2-2; 7 positions match TRBD2. The V and J ends lost 0 bases and 2 bases, in that order; junction bases with no gene match: 6. Germline V CDR1 and CDR2: LNHNV, YYDKDF (reference sequence). This CDR3 spans 17 amino acids. Written as DNA, the CDR3 is TGTGCCACCAGCAGAGATGGGAGGGAACTTAACACCGGGGAGCTGTTTTTT. Protein product: CATSRDGRELNTGELFF.

The chain uses TRBV7-2 and TRBJ2-4; 10 bases map to TRBD2. J lost 0 bases, V lost 2 bases, and 4 bases had no gene match. CDR3 length equals 17 residues. Germline V gene lookup returns CDR1 SGHTA and CDR2 FQGNSA. DNA of the CDR3: TGTGCCAGCAGCTTATTACTAGCGGGGATAGCCAAAAACATTCAGTACTTC. It codes for CASSLLLAGIAKNIQYF.

J is TRBJ1-5 and V is TRBV15, with D perhaps TRBD1 (6 bases). The germline V gene has CDR1 LNHNV and CDR2 YYDKDF (reference sequence). Between the trimmed V and J ends, which lost 1 base and 6 bases, there was a span of 19 bases. CDR3 length: 17 residues. The CDR3 DNA follows: TGTGCCACCAGCAGAGGGATACCGCCCCGAGGGGGTCAGCCCCAGCATTTT. This gives the protein CATSRGIPPRGGQPQHF.

This chain links TRBV2 with TRBJ2-7, with 8 positions matching TRBD1. The trim removed 7 bases at V and 1 base at J, leaving 12 bases unmatched. CDR1 and CDR2 (germline): SNHLY, FYNNEI. CDR3 length: 16 amino acids. This chain's CDR3 is CASKRTRQGASYEQYF. Here the CDR3 DNA reads TGTGCCAGCAAACGAACGCGGCAGGGGGCGTCCTACGAGCAGTACTTC.

V gene TRBV6-5 combines with J gene TRBJ2-1, with 9 bases that match TRBD2. This CDR3 has 14 amino acids. Trimming took 2 bases from V and 9 from J; bases not matched to a gene: 5. CDR1 and CDR2 from the germline V gene are MNHEY and SVGAGI. This CDR3 reads CASSYRTSAAEQFF. The CDR3, as DNA: TGTGCCAGCAGTTACCGGACTAGCGCGGCTGAGCAGTTCTTC.

This rearrangement joins TRBV27 to TRBJ2-5; 7 bases fit TRBD1. From germline, CDR1 is MNHEY and CDR2 SMNVEV (reference sequence). The CDR3 has 15 residues. J was trimmed by 4 bases and V by 3 bases; bases with no gene match: 8. For the CDR3, the DNA is TGTGCCAGCAGTTTGTCTAGGGGGCGGGTAGAGACCCAGTACTTC. Amino acid sequence: CASSLSRGRVETQYF.

The V call is TRBV19, the J call TRBJ2-3, with 9 bases fitting TRBD2. The germline CDR1 and CDR2 sequences are LNHDA and SQIVND (reference sequence). The CDR3 spans 15 residues. The V segment lost 1 base and the J segment 1 base; nucleotides outside the gene matches: 0. The CDR3 region has the DNA TGTGCCAGTAGTATAGGGACTAGCGGCACAGATACGCAGTATTTT. Translating it yields CASSIGTSGTDTQYF.

The CDR3 reads CSVDAPGPGGHWDNEQFF. The CDR3 DNA reads as TGCAGCGTTGACGCTCCAGGCCCGGGAGGGCATTGGGACAATGAGCAGTTCTTC. This rearrangement joins TRBV29-1 to TRBJ2-1; 8 bases are a match to TRBD2. The CDR3 runs to 18 residues. J was trimmed by 5 bases and V by 3 bases; bases with no gene match: 18. Germline V gives CDR1 SQVTM, CDR2 ANQGSEA.